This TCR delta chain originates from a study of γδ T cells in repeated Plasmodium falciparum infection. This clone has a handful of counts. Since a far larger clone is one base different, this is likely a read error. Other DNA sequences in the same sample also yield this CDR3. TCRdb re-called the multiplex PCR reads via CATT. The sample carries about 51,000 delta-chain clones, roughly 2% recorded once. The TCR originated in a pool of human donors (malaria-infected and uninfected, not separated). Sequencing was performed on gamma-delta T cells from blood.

This chain's CDR3 is CALGEPLSFWGIKVVSKLIF. The CDR3 coding sequence is TGTGCTCTTGGGGAACCACTGAGTTTTTGGGGGATAAAAGTCGTTTCGAAACTCATCTTT. The rearrangement joins TRDV1 to TRDJ1; 9 bases fit TRDD3. The J gene was missing in TCRdb and was found by matching the end of the DNA to germline. Germline trimming cut 1 base from V and 8 bases from J; bases unmatched to any gene: 23. The CDR3 is 20 amino acids. Germline CDR1 and CDR2: TSWWSYY and QGS.